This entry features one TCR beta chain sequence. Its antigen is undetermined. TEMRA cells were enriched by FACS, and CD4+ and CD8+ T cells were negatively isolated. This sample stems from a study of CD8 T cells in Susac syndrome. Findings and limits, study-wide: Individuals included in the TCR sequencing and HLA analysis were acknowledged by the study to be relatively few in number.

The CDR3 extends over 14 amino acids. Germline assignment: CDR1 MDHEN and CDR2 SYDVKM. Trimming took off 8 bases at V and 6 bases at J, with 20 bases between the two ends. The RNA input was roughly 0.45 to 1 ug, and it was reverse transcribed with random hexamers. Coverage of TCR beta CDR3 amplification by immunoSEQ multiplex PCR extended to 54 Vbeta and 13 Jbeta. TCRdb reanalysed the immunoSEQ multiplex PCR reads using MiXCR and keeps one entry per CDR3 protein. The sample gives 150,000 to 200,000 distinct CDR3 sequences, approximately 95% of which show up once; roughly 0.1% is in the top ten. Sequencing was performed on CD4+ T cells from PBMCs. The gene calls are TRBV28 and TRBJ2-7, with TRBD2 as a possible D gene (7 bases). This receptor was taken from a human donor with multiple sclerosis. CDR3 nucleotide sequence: TGTGCCAGCGGCGGGGGACACGAAGCAGGCGAGCAGTACTTC. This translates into CASGGGHEAGEQYF.